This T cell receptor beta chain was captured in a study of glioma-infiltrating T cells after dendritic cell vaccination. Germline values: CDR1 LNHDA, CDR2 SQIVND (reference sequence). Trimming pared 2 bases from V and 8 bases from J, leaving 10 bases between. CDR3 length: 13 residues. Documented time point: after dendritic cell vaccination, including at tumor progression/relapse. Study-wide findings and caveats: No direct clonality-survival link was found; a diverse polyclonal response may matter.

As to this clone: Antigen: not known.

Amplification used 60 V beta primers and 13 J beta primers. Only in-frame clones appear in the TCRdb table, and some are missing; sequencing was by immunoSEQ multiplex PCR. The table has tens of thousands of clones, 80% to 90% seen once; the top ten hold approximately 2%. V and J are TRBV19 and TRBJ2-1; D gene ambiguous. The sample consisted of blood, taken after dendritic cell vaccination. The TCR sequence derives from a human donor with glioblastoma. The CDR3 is CASSIKVAYEQFF. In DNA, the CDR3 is TGTGCCAGTAGTATAAAGGTAGCTTATGAGCAGTTCTTC.